This record concerns one TCR beta chain sequence. The target antigen is unknown. A heparinised blood draw that averaged roughly 110 mL was obtained once from each donor. Sorting of CD4+ naive, central memory, regulatory and stem cell-like memory cells was performed via CD45RO/CCR7/CD25/CD127/CD95/CD27. This specimen comes from a study of beta chain features in type 1 diabetes. Study at large: The examined sorted cells totaled 107,917,701 across samples. Study-wide findings and caveats: Shorter TCRB CDR3s, moderately but significantly so, were found in Type 1 diabetes patients in all four CD4+ subsets.

Investigators reverse transcribed all isolated RNA, so they sequenced expressed TCRB transcripts. The data were produced by immunoSEQ multiplex PCR, yet TCRdb's version contains in-frame clones alone and is incomplete. This table holds around 70,000 clones, more than 45% found once. CDR3 size: 13 residues. Germline V CDR1 and CDR2: ENHRY, SYGVKD. Trimming removed 7 bases from V and 0 bases from J, with 8 bases in between. V and J are TRBV10-3 and TRBJ2-3; D possibly corresponds to TRBD1 (6 bases). The TCR originated in a man aged 25 to 45 with type 1 diabetes. The sequenced sample was central memory CD4+ T cells from blood. The CDR3 DNA follows: TGTGCCATCATGGGGGCTAGCACAGATACGCAGTATTTT. This translates into CAIMGASTDTQYF.